This TCR beta chain comes out of a study of blood T cell repertoires in COVID-19. CDR1 MNHNS and CDR2 SASEGT come from the germline V gene. The CDR3 runs 17 residues. With 0 bases removed from V and 1 base from J, the gap between germline ends came to 15 bases. TCRdb's table, derived via immunoSEQ multiplex PCR, lists solely in-frame clones and lacks some. This table has around 8,300 clones, 86% appearing once. This receptor was taken from a human donor in a cohort sampled during active COVID-19. The sample taken for sequencing was peripheral blood. This chain connects TRBV6-1 to TRBJ1-1; tentative D call: TRBD1 (5 bases). CDR3 nucleotide sequence: TGTGCCAGCAGTGAAGCGAGACAGCCCCGTGGGAACACTGAAGCTTTCTTT. The encoded protein is CASSEARQPRGNTEAFF.